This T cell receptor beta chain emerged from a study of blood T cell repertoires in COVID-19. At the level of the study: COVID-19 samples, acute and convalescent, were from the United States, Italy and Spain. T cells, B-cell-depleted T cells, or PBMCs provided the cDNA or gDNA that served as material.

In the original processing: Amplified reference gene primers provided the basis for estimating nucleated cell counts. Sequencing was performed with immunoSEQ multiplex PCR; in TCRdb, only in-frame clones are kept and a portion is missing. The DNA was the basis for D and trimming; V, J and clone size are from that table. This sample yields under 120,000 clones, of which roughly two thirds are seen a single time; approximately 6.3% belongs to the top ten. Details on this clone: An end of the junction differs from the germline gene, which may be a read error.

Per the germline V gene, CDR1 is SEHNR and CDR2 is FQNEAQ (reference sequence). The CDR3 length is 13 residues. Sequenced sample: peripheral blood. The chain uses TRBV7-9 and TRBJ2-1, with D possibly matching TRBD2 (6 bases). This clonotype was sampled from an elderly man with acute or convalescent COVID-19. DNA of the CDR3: TGTGCCAGCAGTTTAGACGGGGGAGACGAGCAGTTCTTC. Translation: CASSLDGGDEQFF. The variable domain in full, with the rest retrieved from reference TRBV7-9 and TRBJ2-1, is DTGVSQNPRHKITKRGQNVTFRCDPISEHNRLYWYRQTLGQGPEFLTYFQNEAQLEKSRLLSDRFSAERPKGSFSTLEIQRTEQGDSAMYLCASSLDGGDEQFFGPGTRLTVL.